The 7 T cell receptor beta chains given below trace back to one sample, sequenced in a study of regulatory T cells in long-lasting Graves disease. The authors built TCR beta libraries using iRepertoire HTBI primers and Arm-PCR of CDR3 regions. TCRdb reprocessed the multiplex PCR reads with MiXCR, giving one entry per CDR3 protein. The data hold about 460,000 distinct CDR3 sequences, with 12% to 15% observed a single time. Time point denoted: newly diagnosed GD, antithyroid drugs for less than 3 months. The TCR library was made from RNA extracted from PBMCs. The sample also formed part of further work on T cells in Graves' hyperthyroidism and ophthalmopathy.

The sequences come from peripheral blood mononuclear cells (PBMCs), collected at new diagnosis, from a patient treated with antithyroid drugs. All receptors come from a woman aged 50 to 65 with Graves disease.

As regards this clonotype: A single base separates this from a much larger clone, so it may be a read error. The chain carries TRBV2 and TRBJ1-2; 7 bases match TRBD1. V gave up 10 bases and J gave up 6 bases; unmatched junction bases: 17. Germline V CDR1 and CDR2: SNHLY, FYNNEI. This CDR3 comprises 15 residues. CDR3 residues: CANEPGGWEFNGYTF. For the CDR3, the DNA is TGTGCCAACGAGCCAGGGGGATGGGAATTCAATGGCTACACCTTC.

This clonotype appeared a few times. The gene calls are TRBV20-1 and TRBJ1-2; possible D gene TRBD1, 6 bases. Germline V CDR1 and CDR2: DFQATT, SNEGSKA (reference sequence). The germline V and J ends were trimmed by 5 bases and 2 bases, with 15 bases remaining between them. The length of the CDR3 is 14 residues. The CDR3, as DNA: TGCAGTGCTCTTCACAGGGAAATGAACTATGGCTACACCTTC. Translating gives CSALHREMNYGYTF.

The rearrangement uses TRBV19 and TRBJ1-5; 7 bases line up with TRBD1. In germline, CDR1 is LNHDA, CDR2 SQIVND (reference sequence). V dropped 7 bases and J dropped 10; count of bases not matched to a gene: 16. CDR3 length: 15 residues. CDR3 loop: CASTDDRVGDLPQHF. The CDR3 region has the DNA TGTGCCAGTACGGACGACAGGGTGGGAGATTTACCCCAGCATTTT.

The CDR3 DNA sequence: TGTGCCAGCAGCGTCTCTGGGGGGCCCGATATGGGAAACACCATATATTTT. It is translated as CASSVSGGPDMGNTIYF. This chain links TRBV9 with TRBJ1-3, with D possibly matching TRBD1 (6 bases). The CDR3 sequence is 17 residues long. The germline V gene has CDR1 SGDLS and CDR2 YYNGEE. The V and J ends lost 2 bases and 4 bases respectively, with 19 bases between them.

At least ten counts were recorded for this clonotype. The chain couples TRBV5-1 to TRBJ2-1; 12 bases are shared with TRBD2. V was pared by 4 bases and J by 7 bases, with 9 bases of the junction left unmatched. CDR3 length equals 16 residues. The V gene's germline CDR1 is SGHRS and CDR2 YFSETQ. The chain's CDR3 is CASSQGTLAGGNEQFF. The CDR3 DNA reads TGCGCCAGCAGCCAGGGGACACTAGCGGGAGGAAATGAGCAGTTCTTC.

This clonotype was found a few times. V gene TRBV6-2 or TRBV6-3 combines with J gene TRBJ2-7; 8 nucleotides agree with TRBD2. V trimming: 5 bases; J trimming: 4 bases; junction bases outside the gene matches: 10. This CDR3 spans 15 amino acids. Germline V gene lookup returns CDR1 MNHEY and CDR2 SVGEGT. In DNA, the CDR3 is TGTGCCAGCAGTGAAGTGGTGACTAGCGTTTACGAGCAGTACTTC. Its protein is CASSEVVTSVYEQYF.

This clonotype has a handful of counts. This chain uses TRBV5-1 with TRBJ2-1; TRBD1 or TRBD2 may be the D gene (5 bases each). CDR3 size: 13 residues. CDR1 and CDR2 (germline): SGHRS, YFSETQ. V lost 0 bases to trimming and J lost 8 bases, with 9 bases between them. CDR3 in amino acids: CASSLGGRHEQFF. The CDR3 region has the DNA TGCGCCAGCAGCTTGGGGGGGAGACATGAGCAGTTCTTC. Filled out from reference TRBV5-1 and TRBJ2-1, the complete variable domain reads KAGVTQTPRYLIKTRGQQVTLSCSPISGHRSVSWYQQTPGQGLQFLFEYFSETQRNKGNFPGRFSGRQFSNSRSEMNVSTLELGDSALYLCASSLGGRHEQFFGPGTRLTVL.